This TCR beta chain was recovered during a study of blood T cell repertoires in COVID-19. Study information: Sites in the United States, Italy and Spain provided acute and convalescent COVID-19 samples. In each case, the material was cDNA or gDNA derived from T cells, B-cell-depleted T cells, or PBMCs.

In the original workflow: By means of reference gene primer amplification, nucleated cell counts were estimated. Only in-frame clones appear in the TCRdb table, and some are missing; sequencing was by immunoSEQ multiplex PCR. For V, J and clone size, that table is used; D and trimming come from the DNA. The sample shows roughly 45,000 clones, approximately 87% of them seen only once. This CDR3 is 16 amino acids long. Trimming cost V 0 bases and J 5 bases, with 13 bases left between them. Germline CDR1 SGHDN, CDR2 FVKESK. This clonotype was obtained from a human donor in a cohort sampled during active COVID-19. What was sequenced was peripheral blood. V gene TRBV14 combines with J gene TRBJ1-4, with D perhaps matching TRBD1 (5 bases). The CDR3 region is CASSQDFQGRNEKLFF. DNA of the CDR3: TGTGCCAGCAGCCAAGATTTTCAGGGTCGAAATGAAAAACTGTTTTTT.